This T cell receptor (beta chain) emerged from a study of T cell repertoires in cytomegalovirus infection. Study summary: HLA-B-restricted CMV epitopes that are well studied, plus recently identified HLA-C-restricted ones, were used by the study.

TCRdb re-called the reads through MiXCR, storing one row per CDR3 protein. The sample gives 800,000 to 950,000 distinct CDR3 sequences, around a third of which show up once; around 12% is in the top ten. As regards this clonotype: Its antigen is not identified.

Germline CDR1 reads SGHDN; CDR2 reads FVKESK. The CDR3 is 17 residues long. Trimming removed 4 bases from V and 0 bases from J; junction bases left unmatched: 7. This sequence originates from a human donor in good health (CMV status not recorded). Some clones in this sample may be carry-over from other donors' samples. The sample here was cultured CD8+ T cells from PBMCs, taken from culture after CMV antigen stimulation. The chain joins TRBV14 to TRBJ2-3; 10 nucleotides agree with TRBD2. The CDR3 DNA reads TGTGCCAGCAGCCCCCTGGGTAGCGGGGGGAGCACAGATACGCAGTATTTT. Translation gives CASSPLGSGGSTDTQYF.